These 13 T cell receptor beta chains share one sample of origin, sequenced in a study of T cells in Graves' hyperthyroidism and ophthalmopathy. Using RNA transcripts as the source, TCR beta CDR3 regions were amplified. The HTBI set primed first-round TCR CDR3 RT-PCR. One entry per CDR3 protein results from TCRdb running MiXCR on the multiplex PCR reads. The sample carries tens of thousands of distinct CDR3 sequences, roughly 49% recorded once. The specimen sequenced was blood. These TCRs come from a woman in her forties or fifties with Graves' hyperthyroidism that later progressed to Graves' ophthalmopathy.

This clonotype is labeled medium-sized (0.01 to 0.1%). The chain uses TRBV2 and TRBJ2-7, with D tentatively TRBD1 or TRBD2 (5 bases each). Per the germline V gene, CDR1 is SNHLY and CDR2 is FYNNEI. The CDR3 runs 14 residues. V shed 5 bases and J shed 0 bases, with 11 bases lying between them. CDR3 in amino acids: CASSRDRDSYEQYF. The CDR3 DNA sequence: TGTGCCAGCAGTCGGGACCGCGACTCCTACGAGCAGTACTTC.

This clonotype was recorded many times. The chain links TRBV2 to TRBJ2-3; 8 nucleotides match TRBD1. The length of the CDR3 is 18 residues. CDR1 is SNHLY and CDR2 is FYNNEI in the germline V gene. V lost 0 bases to trimming and J lost 2 bases; unmatched junction nucleotides: 10. In DNA form, the CDR3 reads TGTGCCAGCAGTGAAGCGCTTCTGGGACAGGACACCACAGATACGCAGTATTTT. Translated: CASSEALLGQDTTDTQYF.

This clonotype was counted many times. CDR3 residues: CASAGGTGELFF. The CDR3 coding sequence is TGTGCCAGCGCGGGAGGGACCGGGGAGCTGTTTTTT. The chain couples TRBV11-3 to TRBJ2-2; 9 positions agree with TRBD2. The V gene's germline CDR1 is SGHNT and CDR2 YENEEA. CDR3 length: 12 residues. Trimming took 8 bases from V and 5 from J; bases not matched to a gene: 0.

This clonotype has a count of ten or more. The chain is built from TRBV6-1 and TRBJ2-1, with 10 nucleotides matching TRBD2. CDR1 and CDR2 from the germline V gene are MNHNS and SASEGT. V shed 4 bases, J shed 0 bases, and the junction held 15 bases outside the gene matches. This CDR3 is built from 20 residues. The CDR3 bases are TGTGCCAGCAGTGCGAGGGATGGACTAGCGGTTCGCGGCTCCTACAATGAGCAGTTCTTC. It codes for CASSARDGLAVRGSYNEQFF.

This clonotype was counted many times. One end of the junction varies from germline; a read error may be responsible. The CDR3 coding sequence is TGTGCCAGCAGCTTAGTGGTGGGGACAGGGGTTCTCGACTATGGCTGCACCTTC. Protein product: CASSLVVGTGVLDYGCTF. The chain employs TRBV7-8 and TRBJ1-2; 10 nucleotides align to TRBD1. Germline loops: CDR1 SGHVS, CDR2 FQNEAQ. The CDR3 runs 18 residues.

This clonotype has a count of ten or more. This chain's CDR3 is CASSLTLLQGTTIYEQYF. The CDR3, as DNA: TGTGCCAGCAGCCTCACACTCCTACAGGGAACAACGATCTACGAGCAGTACTTC. The chain uses TRBV6-5 and TRBJ2-7, with D perhaps TRBD1 (6 bases). The germline CDR1 and CDR2 sequences are MNHEY and SVGAGI. The CDR3 has 18 amino acids. With 6 bases removed from V and 3 bases from J, the gap between germline ends came to 27 bases.

The V gene is TRBV12-3 or TRBV12-4, the J gene TRBJ1-1; the match to TRBD1 covers 7 bases. Germline trimming cut 5 bases from V and 5 bases from J; bases unmatched to any gene: 29. This CDR3 has 21 amino acids. Here the CDR3 DNA reads TGTGCCAGCAGTAGCCCCCGACGGACCTGGGGCCCAAGGGGGCGAGTGACTGAAGCTTTCTTT. The encoded protein is CASSSPRRTWGPRGRVTEAFF.

This clonotype has ten or more counts. The chain carries TRBV5-1 and TRBJ1-4, with a weak D call TRBD1 (5 bases). This CDR3 region has 15 residues. Germline V CDR1 and CDR2: SGHRS, YFSETQ. V was cut by 4 bases and J by 8 bases, with 18 bases left in between. CDR3 DNA sequence: TGCGCCAGCAGCAAACGGGGCGCGGTAGAAGAAAAACTGTTTTTT. It translates to CASSKRGAVEEKLFF.

This clonotype was detected ten times or more. This chain joins TRBV30 and TRBJ2-2, with D tentatively TRBD1 (6 bases). CDR1 and CDR2 (germline): GTSNPN, SVGIG (reference sequence). This CDR3 contains 14 residues. V was clipped by 1 base and J by 7 bases, with 13 bases between them. The CDR3 sequence: CAWSAQTGHGELFF. The CDR3 nucleotides are TGTGCCTGGAGTGCCCAGACAGGTCACGGGGAGCTGTTTTTT.

This clonotype came up many times. This sequence joins TRBV20-1 and TRBJ1-1; D gene uncertain. The CDR3 covers 15 residues. Germline V gives CDR1 DFQATT, CDR2 SNEGSKA (reference sequence). V was cut by 2 bases and J by 2 bases, with 15 bases left in between. CDR3 residues: CSARRPSQPNTEAFF. The CDR3 coding sequence is TGCAGTGCTAGAAGACCCAGTCAACCAAACACTGAAGCTTTCTTT.

V usage is TRBV6-5 and J usage is TRBJ1-5; weak D call: TRBD1 (5 bases). Germline V CDR1 and CDR2: MNHEY, SVGAGI. V lost 6 bases to trimming and J lost 5 bases, with 14 bases between them. The CDR3 has 14 residues. CDR3 DNA: TGTGCCAGCAGGAATTGGGGGGGGGATCAGCCCCAGCATTTT. This encodes CASRNWGGDQPQHF.

The V and J genes are TRBV5-1 and TRBJ2-7; TRBD2 agrees at 13 bases. CDR1 and CDR2 (germline): SGHRS, YFSETQ. The trim removed 3 bases at V and 9 bases at J, leaving 9 bases unmatched. CDR3 size: 15 residues. The CDR3 DNA sequence: TGCGCCAGCAGCTGGACTAGCGGGAGTGCTAACGGGCAGTACTTC. Its translation: CASSWTSGSANGQYF.

There are many counts of this clonotype. This sequence joins TRBV4-2 and TRBJ2-1; 10 bases map to TRBD2. CDR1 is LGHNA and CDR2 is YNFKEQ in the germline V gene. The CDR3 totals 15 residues. Germline trimming cut 6 bases from V and 9 bases from J; bases unmatched to any gene: 11. The CDR3 bases are TGTGCCAGCAGAAACCCGGGAGTAGCGGGAGGTGAGCAGTTCTTC. Protein product: CASRNPGVAGGEQFF.